This T cell receptor beta chain was sequenced for a study of T-cell reconstitution after alpha-beta-depleted transplantation in children listed by TCRdb under 2016. Turning to the overall study: The study quantitatively tracked T-cell immune reconstitution after TCRalphabeta/CD19-depleted allogeneic hematopoietic cell transplantation in children using TCR repertoire profiling.

The CDR3 holds 20 amino acids from the cysteine to the phenylalanine. Of the read, only the CDR3 DNA is kept; its 60 bases are in frame from base 1. Points on this clonotype: It has no known antigen specificity. No much larger clone exists at a distance of one base, and base qualities are not known.

The method behind the library was PCR. Instrument on record: Illumina HiSeq 2500. To normalize quantification of the TCRbeta repertoire, the TCR libraries were built with molecular barcoding that relied on unique molecular identifiers. TCRdb took the public reads, trimmed them with fastp at Q25, ran MiXCR for clone calling and kept in-frame beta chains. Rows are unified per CDR3 protein, each entry keeping the most common DNA and genes. The sample table records about 640,000 distinct CDR3 sequences; roughly 15% of these occur just once. The top ten clones comprise about 1.1% of the sample. Recombination joined TRBV21-1 with TRBJ2-3; the DNA was not compared with TRBD1, the D call given in the table. TRBV21-1 is a recognized pseudogene. The TCR was taken from a human donor who donated a stem cell graft to a child with acute myeloid leukemia. The sequencing here drew on PBMCs from the stem cell graft donor, taken from the stem cell graft. The CDR3 corresponds to CASSKETGNRGDRVTDTQYF. DNA sequence: TGTGCCAGCAGCAAAGAAACGGGAAATCGAGGGGACAGGGTCACAGATACGCAGTATTTT.